The 5 T cell receptor beta chains below all came from one sample that was sequenced in a study of PD-1 blockade in classical Hodgkin lymphoma. Here immunoSEQ multiplex PCR was the method, and the copy in TCRdb shows in-frame clones only, minus some. The table has about 7,900 clones, approximately 78% seen once. The time point is: cycle 4 day 1 (C4D1), after more than five weeks of nivolumab. Each of the patients experienced relapse following autologous stem cell transplantation, and their brentuximab vedotin exposure differed. Sequenced material: peripheral blood mononuclear cells (PBMCs), taken before the fourth cycle of nivolumab. These receptors were collected from a human donor with classical Hodgkin lymphoma.

This clone occurred once. This rearrangement joins TRBV7-3 to TRBJ2-5; TRBD2 matches 7 bases. Germline assignment: CDR1 SGHTA and CDR2 FQGTGA. J lost 5 bases, V lost 8 bases, and 8 bases had no gene match. The CDR3 is 13 amino acids. Here the CDR3 reads CASGPTGGETQYF. DNA of the CDR3: TGTGCCAGCGGCCCGACCGGGGGGGAGACCCAGTACTTC.

V usage is TRBV11-1 and J usage is TRBJ2-7, with 10 bases matching TRBD2. This CDR3 is 18 amino acids long. Trimming cost V 5 bases and J 9 bases; bases outside gene matches: 22. Germline assignment: CDR1 SGHAT and CDR2 FQDESV (reference sequence). In DNA, the CDR3 is TGTGCCAGCAGCATTGGGCTAGCGGGAGCTACCTCTCAAGTCGGGCAGTACTTC. Translated: CASSIGLAGATSQVGQYF.

This clone showed up just once. The V and J genes are TRBV6-6 and TRBJ2-5; 12 positions agree with TRBD2. Germline trimming cut 8 bases from V and 5 bases from J; bases unmatched to any gene: 12. This CDR3 contains 16 residues. CDR1 is MNHNY and CDR2 is SVGAGI in the germline V gene (reference sequence). CDR3 protein: CASGIGLAGRGETQYF. For the CDR3, the DNA is TGTGCCAGCGGGATTGGACTAGCGGGGAGGGGGGAGACCCAGTACTTC.

This CDR3 is CASSLGSGGAPGGYTF. The CDR3 DNA is TGTGCCAGCAGCCTCGGCTCAGGAGGGGCGCCGGGTGGCTACACCTTC. This chain connects TRBV9 to TRBJ1-2; D possibly corresponds to TRBD1 (5 bases). There are 16 residues in the CDR3. The germline CDR1 and CDR2 sequences are SGDLS and YYNGEE. Trimming shortened V by 4 bases and J by 7 bases, and 23 bases separated the two germline ends.

This chain uses TRBV19 with TRBJ1-2; TRBD1 is a possible D gene (6 bases). In germline, CDR1 is LNHDA, CDR2 SQIVND (reference sequence). The CDR3 is made up of 18 amino acids. V shed 5 bases and J shed 6 bases, with 28 bases lying between them. The CDR3 protein is CASSLRLGGHGIRNGYTF. The CDR3 bases are TGTGCCAGTAGTCTCCGACTTGGGGGACATGGGATACGAAATGGCTACACCTTC. The full variable domain, completed using reference TRBV19 and TRBJ1-2, is DGGITQSPKYLFRKEGQNVTLSCEQNLNHDAMYWYRQDPGQGLRLIYYSQIVNDFQKGDIAEGYSVSREKKESFPLTVTSAQKNPTAFYLCASSLRLGGHGIRNGYTFGSGTRLTVV.